Listed here are 22 T cell receptor delta chains from one sample, sequenced in a study of gamma-delta T cells after stem cell transplantation. TCRdb fed the RT-PCR reads into CATT to redo clone calling. The sample comprises about 2,900 delta-chain clones, 1.7% of which are singletons, and roughly 30% rests with the top ten. Sequencing input: gamma-delta T cells. These receptors all stem from a human donor. It is not recorded whose cells these are; they may come from a transplant donor.

Of note for this clone: A read error is the likely source, as a far larger clone sits one nucleotide away. The sample has other DNA sequences that encode this CDR3 too. The J gene is TRDJ1, the V gene TRDV2, with 7 positions matching TRDD3. The CDR3 runs to 18 residues. V trimming: 0 bases; J trimming: 0 bases; junction bases outside the gene matches: 12. Germline-derived CDR1 and CDR2 are GEAIGNYY and EKD. CDR3 nucleotide sequence: TGTGCCTGTGACACCGTATTGGGGGACCCGACATACACCGATAAACTCATCTTT. Its protein product is CACDTVLGDPTYTDKLIF.

Within the sample, this clone is medium-sized. This sample includes further DNA sequences coding for the same CDR3. The chain combines TRDV2 with TRDJ1; TRDD3 aligns across 11 bases. The V gene end was trimmed by 0 bases and the J gene end by 0 bases; junction bases not matched to a gene: 11. The CDR3 spans 19 residues. The germline CDR1 and CDR2 sequences are GEAIGNYY and EKD. CDR3 coding DNA: TGTGCCTGTGACACCGTAATGGGGGATACGCGGGGCTACACCGATAAACTCATCTTT. It translates to CACDTVMGDTRGYTDKLIF.

Concerning this clone: Only one base separates this from a far larger clonotype, so it likely reflects a read error. The chain joins TRDV2 to TRDJ1; TRDD3 matches 9 bases. CDR1 and CDR2 (germline): GEAIGNYY, EKD. This CDR3 region has 24 residues. The ends lost 2 bases at V and 0 bases at J; junction bases unmatched: 30. The CDR3 DNA reads as TGTGCCTGTGACAGCCTCCTGGAGGATAGGGGGGGGATACAGGGCGAAAGGTACACCGATAAACTCATCTTT. Translated: CACDSLLEDRGGIQGERYTDKLIF.

This clone was detected a few times. The protein given by TCRdb reflects a much larger clone and differs at residue 3 from this DNA's translation, likely from a read error; the protein shown is the DNA's translation. CDR3 nucleotide sequence: TGTGCCCGTGACACGGTGGGGGACCTTCCTATGGGGGAACTCATCTTT. Residues: CARDTVGDLPMGELIF. The chain couples TRDV2 to TRDJ1, with D perhaps matching TRDD2 (8 bases). The CDR3 runs to 16 residues. Germline V CDR1 and CDR2: GEAIGNYY, EKD.

With regard to this clone: TCRdb's protein, taken from a much larger clone, differs from this DNA's translation at residue 5, likely owing to a read error; the protein displayed comes from the DNA. V is TRDV2 and J is TRDJ1; D might be TRDD2 (8 bases). The CDR3 is made up of 16 amino acids. The germline V gene encodes CDR1 GEAIGNYY and CDR2 EKD. The V end was cut by 2 bases, the J end by 9 bases, with 24 bases between. This CDR3 is CACDMVGDLPMGELIF. The CDR3 DNA reads TGTGCCTGTGACATGGTGGGGGACCTTCCTATGGGGGAACTCATCTTT.

This clone was seen a few times. A far larger clone lies a single base away; this is likely a read error. This chain connects TRDV2 to TRDJ3; D is perhaps TRDD3 (6 bases). This CDR3 region has 21 residues. Germline V gene lookup returns CDR1 GEAIGNYY and CDR2 EKD. The CDR3 DNA reads TGTGCCTGTGGCACCGCGGAGAGAGGGAGGGATAACCCCTGGGACACCCGACAGATGTTTTTC. Translation gives CACGTAERGRDNPWDTRQMFF.

About this clone: The protein that TCRdb holds for this DNA derives from a much larger clone and differs from the translated DNA at residue 10, which likely indicates a read error; the protein shown here is translated from the DNA. The genes are TRDV2 and TRDJ1; 11 positions match TRDD3. V was clipped by 3 bases and J by 0 bases; unmatched bases: 8. CDR3 length: 17 residues. From germline, CDR1 is GEAIGNYY and CDR2 EKD. DNA of the CDR3: TGTGCCTGTGACTTCCTGGGGGATACTCTGTACACCGATAAACTCATCTTT. Its translation: CACDFLGDTLYTDKLIF.

In regard to this clone: TCRdb shows a much larger clone's protein in place of this DNA's translation, and the two differ at residue 4, likely through a read error; the protein shown is translated from the DNA. The chain has TRDV2 and TRDJ1; D may be TRDD3 (6 bases). The CDR3 is 19 residues long. Germline values: CDR1 GEAIGNYY, CDR2 EKD. CDR3 amino acids: CACYTLLPTRGSRPDKLIF. In DNA form, the CDR3 reads TGTGCCTGTTACACTCTGCTTCCAACCCGGGGATCTCGTCCCGATAAACTCATCTTT.

By share, this clone ranks as medium-sized. The sample has other DNA sequences that encode this CDR3 too. The V gene is TRDV2, the J gene TRDJ2, with 12 bases aligning to TRDD3. The germline V gene encodes CDR1 GEAIGNYY and CDR2 EKD. J gave up 0 bases and V 3 bases, and 7 bases lay outside the gene matches. The CDR3 covers 18 residues. The CDR3 loop is CACDSVLGDTTLTAQLFF. For the CDR3, the DNA is TGTGCCTGTGACTCCGTACTGGGGGATACAACTTTGACAGCACAACTCTTCTTT.

This clone has just a few counts. With only one base between it and a far larger clone, this is likely a read error. This sample also contains other DNA sequences that code for the same CDR3. The chain has TRDV2 and TRDJ1, with 8 bases that match TRDD3. CDR1 is GEAIGNYY and CDR2 is EKD in the germline V gene. The V segment lost 3 bases and the J segment 0 bases; nucleotides outside the gene matches: 11. This CDR3 region has 17 residues. The CDR3 protein is CACDGLGDLLNTDKLIF. The DNA for the CDR3 is TGTGCCTGTGACGGGCTGGGGGACCTTCTTAACACCGATAAACTCATCTTT.

On this clone: A far bigger clonotype differs at one base, so this is likely a read error. The sample carries other DNA sequences with the same CDR3. The CDR3 here is CACDSTGDLSWDTRQMFF. CDR3 sequence (DNA): TGTGCCTGTGACAGTACCGGGGACCTCTCCTGGGACACCCGACAGATGTTTTTC. The chain is built from TRDV2 and TRDJ3; D perhaps matches TRDD3 (5 bases). Germline CDR1 and CDR2: GEAIGNYY and EKD. CDR3 length: 18 residues. V was pared by 2 bases and J by 0 bases, with 13 bases between.

This clone was counted between two and nine times. TCRdb attributes to this sequence the protein of a much larger clone, which differs from the DNA translation at residue 4; a read error is likely, and the protein displayed is translated from the DNA. The rearrangement links TRDV2 to TRDJ1; 10 bases agree with TRDD3. V dropped 5 bases and J dropped 0; count of bases not matched to a gene: 17. CDR3 length: 19 residues. CDR1 is GEAIGNYY, CDR2 EKD, per germline. CDR3 coding DNA: TGTGCCTGTGGTAGGGTGAGGAGTGGGGGATACCTGCACACCGATAAACTCATCTTT. This translates into CACGRVRSGGYLHTDKLIF.

As concerns this clone: TCRdb attributes to this sequence the protein of a much larger clone, which differs from the DNA translation at residue 6; a read error is likely, and the protein displayed is translated from the DNA. The chain links TRDV2 to TRDJ1; 11 nucleotides match TRDD3. V lost 0 bases and J lost 4; bases outside the gene matches: 12. CDR1 GEAIGNYY and CDR2 EKD come from the germline V gene. The CDR3 is 18 residues long. In nucleotides, the CDR3 is TGTGCCTGTGACACCGCTGAGGTCCTGGGGGATACTCACGATAAACTCATCTTT. Translation gives CACDTAEVLGDTHDKLIF.

For this clone: The protein that TCRdb holds for this DNA derives from a much larger clone and differs from the translated DNA at residue 15, which likely indicates a read error; the protein shown here is translated from the DNA. V gene TRDV2 combines with J gene TRDJ1; TRDD3 matches 9 bases. There are 17 residues in the CDR3. The germline V gene encodes CDR1 GEAIGNYY and CDR2 EKD. The CDR3 sequence is CACDAVTGGGYTDKHIF. In nucleotides, the CDR3 is TGTGCCTGTGACGCCGTGACTGGGGGAGGGTACACCGATAAACACATCTTT.

This clone was seen a few times. This chain connects TRDV1 to TRDJ1, with a possible D match to TRDD2 (7 bases). Per the germline V gene, CDR1 is TSWWSYY and CDR2 is QGS. CDR3 size: 24 residues. The germline V and J ends were trimmed by 6 bases and 1 base, with 42 bases remaining between them. The CDR3 protein is CALGRFSYVSGDRGTRFGTDKLIF. The DNA for the CDR3 is TGTGCTCTTGGCCGGTTTTCCTACGTTTCTGGGGATCGGGGTACAAGGTTTGGCACCGATAAACTCATCTTT.

This clone ranks as medium-sized. A far larger clone is only one base removed, so a read error is likely. Different DNA sequences within this sample yield the same CDR3. The J gene is TRDJ1, the V gene TRDV2, with a possible D match to TRDD3 (6 bases). Trimming shortened V by 0 bases and J by 0 bases, and 19 bases separated the two germline ends. CDR3 length: 18 residues. Per the germline V gene, CDR1 is GEAIGNYY and CDR2 is EKD. The CDR3 here is CACDTAGWGPTYTDKLIF. CDR3 in DNA: TGTGCCTGTGACACCGCTGGGTGGGGGCCAACTTACACCGATAAACTCATCTTT.

With regard to this clone: TCRdb shows a much larger clone's protein in place of this DNA's translation, and the two differ at residue 14, likely through a read error; the protein shown is translated from the DNA. The chain links TRDV2 to TRDJ1, with 9 bases matching TRDD3. This CDR3 contains 16 residues. Germline values: CDR1 GEAIGNYY, CDR2 EKD. CDR3 loop: CACDLLGDFNTDKPIF. The CDR3 coding sequence is TGTGCCTGTGACTTACTGGGGGACTTCAACACCGATAAACCCATCTTT.

The rearrangement joins TRDV2 to TRDJ1, with 13 bases lining up with TRDD3. Trimming took 6 bases from V and 7 from J; bases not matched to a gene: 13. The CDR3 consists of 16 residues. Germline V gives CDR1 GEAIGNYY, CDR2 EKD. CDR3 sequence reads: CACLLLGDTVDRKLIF. The CDR3 bases are TGTGCCTGTCTTCTACTGGGGGATACGGTGGACCGTAAACTCATCTTT.

This clone was detected only a few times. The protein given by TCRdb reflects a much larger clone and differs at residue 3 from this DNA's translation, likely from a read error; the protein shown is the DNA's translation. This specimen includes other DNA sequences encoding the same CDR3. J is TRDJ1 and V is TRDV2; no reliable D call. The CDR3 consists of 15 residues. Germline CDR1 and CDR2: GEAIGNYY and EKD. The CDR3 region is CARDTLGTANDKLIF. The CDR3 DNA sequence: TGTGCCCGTGACACCCTCGGGACGGCCAACGATAAACTCATCTTT.

There are a few counts of this clone. A read error is likely here: a far larger clone is one base away. Other DNA sequences in this sample translate to the same CDR3. This chain joins TRDV2 and TRDJ1, with TRDD3 matching 10 bases. The CDR3 length is 16 residues. Germline trimming cut 1 base from V and 2 bases from J; bases unmatched to any gene: 6. Germline CDR1 GEAIGNYY, CDR2 EKD. CDR3 nucleotides: TGTGCCTGTGACACTCTCACACTGGGGGATACCGATAAACTCATCTTT. It is translated as CACDTLTLGDTDKLIF.

This clone was detected a few times. This is likely an artifact of a read error, given a far larger clone one base away. The sample has other DNA sequences that encode this CDR3 too. The chain links TRDV2 to TRDJ1, with D possibly TRDD3 on 6 matching bases. Germline CDR1 and CDR2: GEAIGNYY and EKD. The CDR3 runs to 17 residues. DNA for the CDR3: TGCGCCTGTGACACCGTTGGTACTGGGACGTACACCGATAAACTCATCTTT. This sequence encodes CACDTVGTGTYTDKLIF.

This clone has a handful of counts. TCRdb has a much larger clone's protein, which differs at residue 5 from the translation of this DNA, likely because of a read error; what is shown is the protein translated from the DNA. The chain links TRDV2 to TRDJ1; tentative D call: TRDD3 (5 bases). CDR3 length: 19 residues. V was pared by 3 bases and J by 1 base, with 26 bases between. CDR1 is GEAIGNYY, CDR2 EKD, per germline. As DNA, the CDR3 is TGTGCCTGTGACTGCTTATCCTCTGAGATCGGGGGCGGCACCGATAAACTCATCTTT. This gives the protein CACDCLSSEIGGGTDKLIF.